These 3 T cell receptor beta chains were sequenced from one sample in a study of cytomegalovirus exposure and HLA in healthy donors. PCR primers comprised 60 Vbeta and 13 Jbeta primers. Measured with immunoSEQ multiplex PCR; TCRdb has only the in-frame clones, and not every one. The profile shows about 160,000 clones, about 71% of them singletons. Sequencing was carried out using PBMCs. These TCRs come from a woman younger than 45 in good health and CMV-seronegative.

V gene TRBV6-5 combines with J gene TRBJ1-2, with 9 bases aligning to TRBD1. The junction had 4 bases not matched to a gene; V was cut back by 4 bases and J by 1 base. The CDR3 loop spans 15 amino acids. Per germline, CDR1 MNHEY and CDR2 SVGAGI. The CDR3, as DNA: TGTGCCAGCAGTTCCTGGGGACAGGGTAACTATGGCTACACCTTC. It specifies CASSSWGQGNYGYTF.

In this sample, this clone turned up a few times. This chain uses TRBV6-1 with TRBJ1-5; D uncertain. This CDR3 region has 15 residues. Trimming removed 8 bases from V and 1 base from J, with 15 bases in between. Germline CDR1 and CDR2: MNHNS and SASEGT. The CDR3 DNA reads TGTGCCAGCCGCGTCCCCGGCGGGAGCAATCAGCCCCAGCATTTT. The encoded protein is CASRVPGGSNQPQHF.

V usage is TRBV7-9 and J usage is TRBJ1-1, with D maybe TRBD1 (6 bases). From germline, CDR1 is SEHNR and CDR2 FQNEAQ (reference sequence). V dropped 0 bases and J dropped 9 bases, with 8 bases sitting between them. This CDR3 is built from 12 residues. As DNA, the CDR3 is TGTGCCAGCAGCTTAGCCGGACAGCAAGCTTTCTTT. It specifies CASSLAGQQAFF.